The clone carrying this T cell receptor beta chain is labeled large (0.1 to 1%). This CDR3 has 17 residues. V gave up 5 bases and J gave up 6 bases, with 26 bases separating them. Germline values: CDR1 SEHNR, CDR2 FQNEAQ (reference sequence). TCRdb reanalysed the 5' RACE reads using MiXCR and keeps one entry per CDR3 protein. This sample has around 260 distinct CDR3 sequences; 9.5% to 13% occur once, and the top ten carry 45% to 60%. CFSE-labeled PBMCs were cultured 5 to 6 days with peptide pools, each at about 1 ug/mL. The data were obtained in a study of Japanese encephalitis immunity and Zika vaccine responses.

The genes are TRBV7-9 and TRBJ2-7; D possibly corresponds to TRBD1 (7 bases). The specimen was antigen-activated CD8+ T cells from blood, cultured, collected during a Zika inactivated vaccine study. The source is an adult woman who received an inactivated Zika virus vaccine. The CDR3 here is CASSPPRGTRQGGEQYF. Here the CDR3 DNA reads TGTGCCAGCAGCCCGCCCCGCGGGACACGCCAGGGGGGCGAGCAGTACTTC.